This TCR beta chain was sequenced in a study of cytomegalovirus exposure and HLA in healthy donors. The CDR3 totals 12 residues. The germline gives CDR1 GTSNPN, CDR2 SVGIG (reference sequence). Points on this clone: Its antigen remains unknown.

The PCR had 60 Vbeta and 13 Jbeta primers. Data came from immunoSEQ multiplex PCR; TCRdb stores just in-frame clones and leaves some out. Among some 190,000 clones listed, more than 60% were seen once. Study observations and caveats: Earlier results showed most TCR beta V segments being productive about 87% or about 30% of the time.

Sequences were obtained from PBMCs. This sequence originates from a woman in her twenties or thirties in good health and CMV-seropositive. V usage is TRBV30 and J usage is TRBJ2-5; perhaps TRBD1 as D (6 bases). The end of the DNA fits TRBJ2-7 better, so the J call may be wrong. The CDR3 region has the DNA TGTGCCTGGAGCCCAGGGGCCTACGAGCAGTACTTC. Translating gives CAWSPGAYEQYF.